The 14 T cell receptor beta chains presented below share a single source sample, sequenced in a study of OX40 agonist ivuxolimab in advanced cancers. Library prep was done by the immunoSEQ multiplex PCR assay. In TCRdb, the immuneACCESS table is reduced to in-frame sequences with V and J assigned. These tables do not hold every clone; where another copy was compared, an unresolved V gene accounts for under half, and the others remain unexplained. The sample has some 83,000 clones on record, about 86% of them singletons. In total, the top ten clones hold 6.5% of the sample. The source was CD4+ or CD8+ T cells sorted from blood, collected in a trial of the OX40 agonist ivuxolimab. The source is an adult with an advanced solid tumor such as melanoma, head and neck, liver or kidney cancer.

V is TRBV19 and J is TRBJ1-6, with 11 bases identical to TRBD1. Trimming took 0 bases from V and 9 from J; bases not matched to a gene: 4. CDR1 is LNHDA and CDR2 is SQIVND in the germline V gene (reference sequence). The CDR3 contains 16 residues. Here the CDR3 reads CASSIDRGTGGSPLHF. CDR3 in DNA: TGTGCCAGTAGTATAGACCGGGGGACAGGGGGTTCACCCCTCCACTTT.

The J gene is TRBJ2-5, the V gene TRBV7-3; no clear D. Germline V gives CDR1 SGHTA, CDR2 FQGTGA. Trimming stripped 1 base from V and 3 bases from J, with 6 bases between. The CDR3 extends over 13 amino acids. This CDR3 reads CASSLRQKETQYF. In DNA form, the CDR3 reads TGTGCCAGCAGCTTAAGGCAGAAAGAGACCCAGTACTTC.

CDR3 bases: TGTGCCAGCAGCCCAGGGGGAGGGGGCCCGGGAGAGACCCAGTACTTC. This translates into CASSPGGGGPGETQYF. The chain links TRBV6-6 to TRBJ2-5, with D tentatively TRBD1 or TRBD2 (7 bases each). V lost 6 bases and J lost 4, with 21 bases in between. This CDR3 spans 16 amino acids. The germline V gene encodes CDR1 MNHNY and CDR2 SVGAGI (reference sequence).

The chain combines TRBV18 with TRBJ2-2; 8 positions match TRBD2. The CDR3 spans 16 residues. V was pared by 0 bases and J by 5 bases, with 5 bases of the junction left unmatched. Germline V gene lookup returns CDR1 KGHSH and CDR2 LQKENI. Here the CDR3 DNA reads TGTGCCAGCTCACCACCAAGCGGGAGAACGACCGGGGAGCTGTTTTTT. Its translation is CASSPPSGRTTGELFF.

V usage is TRBV27 and J usage is TRBJ2-7; the D gene could be TRBD1 or TRBD2 (5 bases each). This CDR3 is 13 amino acids long. The germline gives CDR1 MNHEY, CDR2 SMNVEV (reference sequence). V lost 6 bases and J 7 bases, leaving 16 bases between the germline ends. CDR3 region: CASRIPGREEQYF. The CDR3 region has the DNA TGTGCCAGCAGGATACCGGGACGAGAGGAGCAGTACTTC.

This chain links TRBV7-9 with TRBJ1-1; D is unresolved. This CDR3 is built from 13 residues. Germline V gene sequence: CDR1 SEHNR, CDR2 FQNEAQ (reference sequence). The V end lost 2 bases, the J end lost 4 bases, and 8 bases lay between the germline ends. Here the CDR3 reads CASSLTDVTEAFF. CDR3 DNA: TGTGCCAGCAGCTTAACGGACGTCACTGAAGCTTTCTTT.

This sequence joins TRBV5-5 and TRBJ1-1; D uncertain. Germline CDR1 SGHKS, CDR2 YYEKEE (reference sequence). Trimming removed 0 bases from V and 7 bases from J, with 13 bases in between. The CDR3 has 14 residues. The CDR3 protein is CASSLGQEALEAFF. The CDR3 DNA is TGTGCCAGCAGCTTGGGGCAAGAGGCCCTTGAAGCTTTCTTT.

The rearrangement uses TRBV11-2 and TRBJ2-3, with 13 nucleotides matching TRBD2. CDR3 size: 16 residues. V was pared by 3 bases and J by 3 bases, with 3 bases of the junction left unmatched. Looked up from germline, CDR1 is SGHAT and CDR2 is FQNNGV. The DNA of the CDR3 is TGTGCCAGCAGCTTTACTAGCGGGGGGGTAACAGATACGCAGTATTTT. This codes for CASSFTSGGVTDTQYF.

The V gene is TRBV7-9, the J gene TRBJ1-4; weak D call: TRBD1 (6 bases). V shed 3 bases and J shed 0 bases, with 8 bases lying between them. The germline V gene has CDR1 SEHNR and CDR2 FQNEAQ (reference sequence). The CDR3 spans 15 residues. CDR3: CASSFYRATNEKLFF. The CDR3 bases are TGTGCCAGCAGCTTCTACAGGGCAACTAATGAAAAACTGTTTTTT.

The chain joins TRBV28 to TRBJ1-6; 9 bases match TRBD1. Per germline, CDR1 MDHEN and CDR2 SYDVKM. The CDR3 totals 15 residues. With 4 bases clipped from V and 8 bases from J, the junction kept 6 bases outside the gene matches. Here the CDR3 DNA reads TGTGCCAGCAGTTCCCAGACAGGGGGTGATTCACCCCTCCACTTT. Amino acid sequence: CASSSQTGGDSPLHF.

V and J are TRBV7-6 and TRBJ1-5; D not resolved. V lost 5 bases, J lost 7 bases, and 18 bases lay in between. CDR1 SGHVS and CDR2 FNYEAQ come from the germline V gene. This CDR3 comprises 15 residues. The CDR3 region has the DNA TGTGCCAGCAGCAGCTCCGCGGATAGCAGGCAGCCCCAGCATTTT. It encodes CASSSSADSRQPQHF.

The rearrangement joins TRBV11-3 to TRBJ2-5; D not certain. There are 13 residues in the CDR3. Germline CDR1 reads SGHNT; CDR2 reads YENEEA. Trimming removed 3 bases at V and 2 bases at J, with 7 bases between. The CDR3 reads CASSLGPQETQYF. CDR3 DNA sequence: TGTGCCAGCAGCTTGGGTCCACAAGAGACCCAGTACTTC. The full variable domain, with the rest looked up from reference TRBV11-3 and TRBJ2-5, is EAGVVQSPRYKIIEKKQPVAFWCNPISGHNTLYWYLQNLGQGPELLIRYENEEAVDDSQLPKDRFSAERLKGVDSTLKIQPAELGDSAVYLCASSLGPQETQYFGPGTRLLVL.

The rearrangement uses TRBV19 and TRBJ1-2; 7 bases are a match to TRBD1. CDR1 is LNHDA, CDR2 SQIVND, per germline (reference sequence). This CDR3 has 15 residues. The junction had 11 bases not matched to a gene; V was cut back by 5 bases and J by 5 bases. CDR3 nucleotides: TGTGCCAGTAGTCCTCAGGGGGGCGAGGGGTATGGCTACACCTTC. This translates into CASSPQGGEGYGYTF.

The chain couples TRBV7-2 to TRBJ1-5; perhaps TRBD1 as D (5 bases). V was clipped by 5 bases and J by 4 bases, with 12 bases between them. The germline CDR1 and CDR2 sequences are SGHTA and FQGNSA. This CDR3 contains 14 residues. CDR3 sequence reads: CASSGFAGNQPQHF. The CDR3, as DNA: TGTGCCAGCAGCGGCTTTGCAGGGAATCAGCCCCAGCATTTT.